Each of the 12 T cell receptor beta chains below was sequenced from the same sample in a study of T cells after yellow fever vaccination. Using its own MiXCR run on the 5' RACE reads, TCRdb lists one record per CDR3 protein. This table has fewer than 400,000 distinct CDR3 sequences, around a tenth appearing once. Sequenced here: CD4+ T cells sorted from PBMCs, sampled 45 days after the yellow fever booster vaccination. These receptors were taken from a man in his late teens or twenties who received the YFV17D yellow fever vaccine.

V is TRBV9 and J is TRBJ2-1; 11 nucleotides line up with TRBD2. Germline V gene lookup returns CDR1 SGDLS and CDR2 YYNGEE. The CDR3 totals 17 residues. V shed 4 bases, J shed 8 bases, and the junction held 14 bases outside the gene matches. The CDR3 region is CASSFRAFSGGADEQFF. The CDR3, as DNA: TGTGCCAGCAGCTTTCGTGCCTTTAGCGGGGGGGCTGATGAGCAGTTCTTC. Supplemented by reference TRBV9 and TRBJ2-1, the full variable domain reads DSGVTQTPKHLITATGQRVTLRCSPRSGDLSVYWYQQSLDQGLQFLIQYYNGEERAKGNILERFSAQQFPDLHSELNLSSLELGDSALYFCASSFRAFSGGADEQFFGPGTRLTVL.

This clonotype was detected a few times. The CDR3 here is CASSAETNEQFF. The DNA of the CDR3 is TGTGCCAGCAGTGCCGAGACTAATGAGCAGTTCTTC. V usage is TRBV27 and J usage is TRBJ2-1; D ambiguous. V lost 5 bases and J lost 7, with 9 bases in between. Germline V lookup: CDR1 MNHEY, CDR2 SMNVEV (reference sequence). This CDR3 is 12 amino acids long.

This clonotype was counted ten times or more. CDR3 sequence (DNA): TGTGCCAGCAGTTTGGGGGGTGGCTACACCTTC. Its protein product is CASSLGGGYTF. The V gene is TRBV12-3 or TRBV12-4, the J gene TRBJ1-2; D might be TRBD1 (5 bases). Between the trimmed V and J ends, which lost 3 bases and 7 bases, there was a span of 6 bases. The CDR3 loop spans 11 amino acids.

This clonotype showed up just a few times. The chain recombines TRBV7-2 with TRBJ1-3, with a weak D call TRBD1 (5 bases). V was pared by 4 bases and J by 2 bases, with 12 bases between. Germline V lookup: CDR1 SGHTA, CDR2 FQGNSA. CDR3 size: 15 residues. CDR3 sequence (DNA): TGTGCCAGCAGCTCCGACAGCTACCCTGGAAACACCATATATTTT. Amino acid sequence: CASSSDSYPGNTIYF.

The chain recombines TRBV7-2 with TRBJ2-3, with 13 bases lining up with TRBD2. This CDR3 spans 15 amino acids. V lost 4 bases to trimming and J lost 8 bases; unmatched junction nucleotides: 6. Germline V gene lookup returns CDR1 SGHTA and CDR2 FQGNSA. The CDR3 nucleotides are TGTGCCAGCAGCTCTCGACTAGCGGGGGGAGGTACGCAGTATTTT. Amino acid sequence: CASSSRLAGGGTQYF.

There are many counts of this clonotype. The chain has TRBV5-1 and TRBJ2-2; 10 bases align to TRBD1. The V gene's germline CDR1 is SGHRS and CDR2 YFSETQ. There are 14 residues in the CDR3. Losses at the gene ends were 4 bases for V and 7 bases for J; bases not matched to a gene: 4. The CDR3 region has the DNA TGCGCCAGCAGCCCGGGACAGGGGCTCGGGGAGCTGTTTTTT. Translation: CASSPGQGLGELFF.

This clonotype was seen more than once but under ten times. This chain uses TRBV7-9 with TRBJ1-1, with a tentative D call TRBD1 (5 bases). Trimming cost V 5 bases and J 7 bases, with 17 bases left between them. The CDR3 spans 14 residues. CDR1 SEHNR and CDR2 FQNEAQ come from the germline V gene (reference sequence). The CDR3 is CASSRGTGSFEAFF. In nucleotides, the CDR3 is TGTGCCAGCAGCCGAGGGACGGGGAGTTTTGAAGCTTTCTTT.

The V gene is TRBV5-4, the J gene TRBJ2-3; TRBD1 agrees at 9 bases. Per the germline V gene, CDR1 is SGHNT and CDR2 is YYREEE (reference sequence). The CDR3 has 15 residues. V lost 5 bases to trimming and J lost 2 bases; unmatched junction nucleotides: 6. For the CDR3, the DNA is TGTGCCAGCAGTTCCGGGACAGGGTTCACAGATACGCAGTATTTT. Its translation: CASSSGTGFTDTQYF.

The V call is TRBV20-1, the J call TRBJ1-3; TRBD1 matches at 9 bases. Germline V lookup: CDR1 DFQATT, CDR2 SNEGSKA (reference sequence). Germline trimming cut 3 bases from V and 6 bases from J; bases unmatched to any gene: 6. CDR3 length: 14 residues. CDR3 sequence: CSARETGGENTIYF. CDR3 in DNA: TGCAGTGCTAGGGAAACAGGGGGCGAAAACACCATATATTTT.

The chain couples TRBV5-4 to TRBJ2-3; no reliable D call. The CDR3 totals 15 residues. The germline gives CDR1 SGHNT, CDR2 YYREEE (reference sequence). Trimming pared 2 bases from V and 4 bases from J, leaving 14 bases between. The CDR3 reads CASSLEQVGPDTQYF. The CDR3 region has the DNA TGTGCCAGCAGCTTAGAGCAGGTCGGGCCAGATACGCAGTATTTT.

CDR3 bases: TGCGCCAGCAGTCTGAAGGAATGGCCGGCGGACCATTACAATGAGCAGTTCTTC. As protein: CASSLKEWPADHYNEQFF. The chain couples TRBV4-3 to TRBJ2-1; no definite D call. Germline V gene data show CDR1 as LGHNA and CDR2 as YSLEER. Trimming shortened V by 6 bases and J by 4 bases, and 25 bases separated the two germline ends. This CDR3 region has 18 residues.

The CDR3 region has the DNA TGTGCCAGCAGCAATCAAGAGAAACTGTTTTTT. Translated: CASSNQEKLFF. The chain couples TRBV12-3 or TRBV12-4 to TRBJ1-4; no definite D call. The CDR3 is 11 amino acids. Trimming shortened V by 6 bases and J by 11 bases, and 10 bases separated the two germline ends.